These 2 T cell receptor beta chains share one sample of origin, sequenced in a study of T-cell memory formation after mild COVID-19. TCRdb independently ran MiXCR on the 5' RACE reads; one entry per CDR3 protein. The table has roughly 410,000 distinct CDR3 sequences, roughly 26% seen once. Sequenced: PBMCs or a T cell subset sorted from them (not recorded which). The receptors originated from an adult woman who had mild COVID-19 (a few samples of this study predate the infection). Cell type and time point are not known.

V is TRBV25-1 and J is TRBJ2-7, with TRBD2 identical over 10 bases. Looked up from germline, CDR1 is MGHDK and CDR2 is SYGVNS. The CDR3 length is 15 residues. Trimming at V came to 2 bases and at J to 4 bases, leaving 5 bases not matched to a gene. The CDR3 DNA follows: TGTGCCAGCAGTGAACCGGGACTAGCGAAATACGAGCAGTACTTC. Amino acids: CASSEPGLAKYEQYF.

The chain joins TRBV27 to TRBJ2-2; a possible D gene is TRBD1 (6 bases). CDR1 MNHEY and CDR2 SMNVEV come from the germline V gene (reference sequence). The CDR3 runs to 14 residues. The V gene lost 2 bases and the J gene lost 6 bases, with 10 bases spanning the gap. The CDR3 here is CASSLQGTAGELFF. CDR3 nucleotides: TGTGCCAGCAGTTTACAGGGGACGGCCGGGGAGCTGTTTTTT.